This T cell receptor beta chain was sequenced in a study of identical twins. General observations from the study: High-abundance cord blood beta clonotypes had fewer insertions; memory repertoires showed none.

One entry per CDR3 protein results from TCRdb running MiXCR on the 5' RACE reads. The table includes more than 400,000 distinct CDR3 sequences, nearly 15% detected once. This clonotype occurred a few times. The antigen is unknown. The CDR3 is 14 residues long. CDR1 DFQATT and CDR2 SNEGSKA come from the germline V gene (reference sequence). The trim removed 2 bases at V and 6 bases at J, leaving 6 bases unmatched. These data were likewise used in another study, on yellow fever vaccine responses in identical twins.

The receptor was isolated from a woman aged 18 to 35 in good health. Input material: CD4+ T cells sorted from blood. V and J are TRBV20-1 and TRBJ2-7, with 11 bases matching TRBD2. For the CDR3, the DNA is TGCAGTGCTAGAAAACTAGCGGGAGTCGGCGAGCAGTACTTC. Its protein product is CSARKLAGVGEQYF.